The 5 T cell receptor beta chains reported below all come from one sample, sequenced in a study of radiotherapy plus CTLA-4 blockade in lung cancer. Assay: immunoSEQ multiplex PCR; the TCRdb copy retains only in-frame clones and omits some. The sample has tens of thousands of clones, more than 75% seen once. The sequencing here drew on peripheral blood, taken from a patient treated with radiotherapy plus ipilimumab. Source of these receptors: a human donor with non-small cell lung cancer that progressed on radiotherapy plus ipilimumab.

V gene TRBV6-5 combines with J gene TRBJ2-1; weak D call: TRBD1 (6 bases). The CDR3 has 15 residues. Trimming cost V 2 bases and J 6 bases, with 14 bases left between them. Germline CDR1 MNHEY, CDR2 SVGAGI. The CDR3 DNA sequence: TGTGCCAGCAGTTACGGGCAGGGGCGTAGCAATGAGCAGTTCTTC. Translated: CASSYGQGRSNEQFF.

The chain joins TRBV5-4 to TRBJ1-1; maybe TRBD1 (6 bases). Per the germline V gene, CDR1 is SGHNT and CDR2 is YYREEE (reference sequence). V lost 6 bases to trimming and J lost 3 bases, with 18 bases between them. This CDR3 is built from 15 residues. The chain's CDR3 is CASITYRERDTEAFF. Written as DNA, the CDR3 is TGTGCCAGCATCACCTACAGGGAAAGAGACACTGAAGCTTTCTTT.

The count of this clone is one. The chain joins TRBV5-1 to TRBJ1-2, with 7 nucleotides matching TRBD1. From germline, CDR1 is SGHRS and CDR2 YFSETQ. V lost 3 bases to trimming and J lost 4 bases; unmatched junction nucleotides: 9. The CDR3 covers 15 residues. CDR3 loop: CASSSGGQRIYGYTF. The CDR3, as DNA: TGCGCCAGCAGCTCAGGGGGACAGAGGATCTATGGCTACACCTTC.

This chain joins TRBV21-1 and TRBJ1-2; the table names TRBD1, a call not compared with the DNA. TRBV21-1 is a listed pseudogene. This CDR3 spans 12 amino acids. The CDR3 loop is CASPQDGYGYTF. Here the CDR3 DNA reads TGTGCCAGCCCCCAGGATGGGTACGGCTACACCTTC.

This clone was seen a handful of times. The chain joins TRBV4-1 to TRBJ2-1; D perhaps matches TRBD2 (5 bases). V was pared by 4 bases and J by 8 bases, with 6 bases between. This CDR3 spans 11 amino acids. CDR1 and CDR2 (germline): MGHRA, YSYEKL. CDR3 loop: CASSLRDEQFF. As DNA, the CDR3 is TGCGCCAGCAGCCTGAGGGATGAGCAGTTCTTC.